The clone carrying this T cell receptor (beta chain) has only a few counts. In the same sample, other DNA sequences code for this CDR3. CDR3 length: 11 residues. In germline, CDR1 is LNHDA, CDR2 SQIVND (reference sequence). With 5 bases removed from V and 4 bases from J, the gap between germline ends came to 5 bases. The sample belongs to a study of beta chain features in type 1 diabetes. The entirety of the isolated RNA underwent reverse transcription, so expressed TCRB transcripts were sequenced. Profiled with immunoSEQ multiplex PCR; TCRdb holds only in-frame clones, not every one. The data show about 370,000 clones, approximately 15% seen once.

The chain is built from TRBV19 and TRBJ2-5; D not certain. The receptor's source is a woman between 18 and 30 years old in good health. Source material: naive CD4+ T cells from blood. CDR3 loop: CASSSGETQYF. For the CDR3, the DNA is TGTGCCAGTAGTTCGGGAGAGACCCAGTACTTC.